These 17 T cell receptor beta chains were sequenced from one sample in a study of cytomegalovirus exposure and HLA in healthy donors. With 60 Vbeta and 13 Jbeta primers, the PCR was carried out. Data came from immunoSEQ multiplex PCR; TCRdb stores just in-frame clones and leaves some out. The sample carries around 100,000 clones, about 59% recorded once. The sequencing sample was made of PBMCs. The receptors were sampled from a man aged 25 to 40 in good health and CMV-seropositive.

The rearrangement uses TRBV2 and TRBJ2-2; TRBD2 might be the D (6 bases). Germline lookup yields CDR1 SNHLY and CDR2 FYNNEI. The ends were cut back, 3 bases at V and 6 bases at J, with 8 bases in the middle. The length of the CDR3 is 13 residues. CDR3 nucleotides: TGTGCCAGCAGTGAGGAGGGCGCCGGGGAGCTGTTTTTT. Its translation is CASSEEGAGELFF.

This rearrangement joins TRBV6-5 to TRBJ1-1; 7 bases are shared with TRBD1. The trim removed 0 bases at V and 11 bases at J, leaving 6 bases unmatched. Germline CDR1 reads MNHEY; CDR2 reads SVGAGI. The CDR3 runs 13 residues. The CDR3 DNA is TGTGCCAGCAGTTACTCGGAGGGGGCAGTGGCTTTCTTT. Translation gives CASSYSEGAVAFF.

The J gene is TRBJ2-1, the V gene TRBV29-1, with D perhaps TRBD1 (6 bases). The CDR3 sequence is 11 residues long. Germline loops: CDR1 SQVTM, CDR2 ANQGSEA. Trimming left V 6 bases short and J 4 bases short, with 7 bases between. CDR3 amino acids: CSVTGYNEQFF. The CDR3, as DNA: TGCAGCGTCACAGGGTACAATGAGCAGTTCTTC.

Notes on this clone: Distinct nucleotide sequences in the sample also encode this CDR3. The chain links TRBV5-1 to TRBJ1-3; D uncertain. This CDR3 has 15 amino acids. Trimming removed 0 bases at V and 2 bases at J, with 9 bases between. Germline lookup yields CDR1 SGHRS and CDR2 YFSETQ. CDR3 protein: CASSLAGGPGNTIYF. The CDR3 DNA is TGCGCCAGCAGCTTGGCTGGCGGCCCTGGAAACACCATATATTTT.

The V call is TRBV19, the J call TRBJ2-7; 8 nucleotides align to TRBD1. J was trimmed by 1 base and V by 1 base; bases with no gene match: 6. This CDR3 has 16 residues. CDR1 is LNHDA, CDR2 SQIVND, per germline (reference sequence). Here the CDR3 reads CASSIGDRGGSYEQYF. CDR3 sequence (DNA): TGTGCCAGTAGTATAGGAGACAGGGGCGGTTCCTACGAGCAGTACTTC.

The V and J genes are TRBV6-5 and TRBJ2-2, with 9 bases identical to TRBD2. The CDR3 is 14 amino acids. CDR1 and CDR2 (germline): MNHEY, SVGAGI. The junction had 5 bases not matched to a gene; V was cut back by 6 bases and J by 6 bases. For the CDR3, the DNA is TGTGCCAGCAGCCCCGGACTAGCGTCCGGGGAGCTGTTTTTT. This codes for CASSPGLASGELFF.

CDR3 in DNA: TGTGCCAGCAGCTTAGATCGGGTGTTTGCGCACGAGCAGTACTTC. Its protein product is CASSLDRVFAHEQYF. The V and J genes are TRBV11-2 and TRBJ2-7, with D hard to call. Germline-derived CDR1 and CDR2 are SGHAT and FQNNGV. V lost 0 bases to trimming and J lost 5 bases, with 14 bases between them. The CDR3 has 15 residues.

The sample holds a few counts of this clone. This chain links TRBV7-8 with TRBJ2-7; possibly TRBD2 for D (6 bases). The CDR3 consists of 16 residues. Germline V gives CDR1 SGHVS, CDR2 FQNEAQ. V lost 1 base, J lost 2 bases, and 15 bases lay in between. CDR3 sequence reads: CASSLGGVRDPYEQYF. The CDR3 nucleotides read TGTGCCAGCAGCTTAGGGGGGGTCCGGGATCCCTACGAGCAGTACTTC. The whole variable domain, filled in from reference TRBV7-8 and TRBJ2-7, reads GAGVSQSPRYKVAKRGQDVALRCDPISGHVSLFWYQQALGQGPEFLTYFQNEAQLDKSGLPSDRFFAERPEGSVSTLKIQRTQQEDSAVYLCASSLGGVRDPYEQYFGPGTRLTVT.

Only one count was recorded for this clone. The chain carries TRBV30 and TRBJ1-5, with 9 bases fitting TRBD1. J was trimmed by 2 bases and V by 0 bases; bases with no gene match: 8. The CDR3 consists of 17 residues. Germline CDR1 is GTSNPN and CDR2 is SVGIG (reference sequence). The CDR3: CAWSVTTGGEGNQPQHF. The CDR3 coding sequence is TGTGCCTGGAGTGTAACCACAGGGGGCGAGGGCAATCAGCCCCAGCATTTT.

The V call is TRBV7-9, the J call TRBJ2-5; 7 bases align to TRBD2. The V gene end was trimmed by 1 base and the J gene end by 4 bases; junction bases not matched to a gene: 3. Per the germline V gene, CDR1 is SEHNR and CDR2 is FQNEAQ (reference sequence). CDR3 length: 14 residues. CDR3 DNA sequence: TGTGCCAGCAGCTTAGAGACTAGCTTAGAGACCCAGTACTTC. It specifies CASSLETSLETQYF.

The J gene is TRBJ1-2, the V gene TRBV27; TRBD1 matches 8 bases. The CDR3 runs to 15 residues. In germline, CDR1 is MNHEY, CDR2 SMNVEV (reference sequence). V trimming: 3 bases; J trimming: 3 bases; junction bases outside the gene matches: 6. CDR3 in amino acids: CASSFGQGAYYGYTF. CDR3 DNA sequence: TGTGCCAGCAGTTTTGGGCAGGGGGCCTACTATGGCTACACCTTC.

The chain joins TRBV9 to TRBJ2-5; TRBD1 is a possible D gene (6 bases). The CDR3 covers 14 residues. The germline V gene encodes CDR1 SGDLS and CDR2 YYNGEE. Between the trimmed V and J ends, which lost 4 bases and 1 base, there was a span of 11 bases. This CDR3 reads CASSPGHRQETQYF. The CDR3 DNA is TGTGCCAGCAGCCCGGGACACCGCCAAGAGACCCAGTACTTC.

This clone was recorded a few times. The chain has TRBV7-3 and TRBJ1-3, with unresolved D. Germline CDR1 is SGHTA and CDR2 is FQGTGA. V dropped 4 bases and J dropped 0 bases, with 10 bases sitting between them. This CDR3 is built from 15 residues. The CDR3 coding sequence is TGTGCCAGCAGCTCCCGGGTCTGCTCTGGAAACACCATATATTTT. This gives the protein CASSSRVCSGNTIYF.

This clone was detected only once. V gene TRBV28 combines with J gene TRBJ1-6; D call uncertain. Germline V gene lookup returns CDR1 MDHEN and CDR2 SYDVKM. There are 12 residues in the CDR3. V was pared by 5 bases and J by 10 bases, with 9 bases between. The DNA of the CDR3 is TGTGCCAGCAGTGGAGGGTGGTCACCCCTCCACTTT. This codes for CASSGGWSPLHF.

Points on this clone: Other DNA sequences within the sample encode an identical CDR3. The chain carries TRBV19 and TRBJ1-5, with 9 bases aligning to TRBD1. The CDR3 totals 15 residues. J was trimmed by 2 bases and V by 4 bases; bases with no gene match: 3. Germline CDR1 LNHDA, CDR2 SQIVND (reference sequence). CDR3 coding DNA: TGTGCCAGTAGTACCCGACAGGGGGGCAATCAGCCCCAGCATTTT. Translated: CASSTRQGGNQPQHF.

The chain employs TRBV5-4 and TRBJ1-2, with 8 bases aligning to TRBD1. The germline V gene encodes CDR1 SGHNT and CDR2 YYREEE (reference sequence). CDR3 length equals 15 residues. Losses at the gene ends were 5 bases for V and 2 bases for J; bases not matched to a gene: 8. The CDR3, as DNA: TGTGCCAGCAGAAGTGGACAGGGAGCAAACTATGGCTACACCTTC. Its translation is CASRSGQGANYGYTF. Full variable domain (rest looked up from reference TRBV5-4 and TRBJ1-2): ETGVTQSPTHLIKTRGQQVTLRCSSQSGHNTVSWYQQALGQGPQFIFQYYREEENGRGNFPPRFSGLQFPNYSSELNVNALELDDSALYLCASRSGQGANYGYTFGSGTRLTVV.

The chain is built from TRBV5-4 and TRBJ2-4, with D possibly TRBD2 on 5 matching bases. Germline values: CDR1 SGHNT, CDR2 YYREEE (reference sequence). CDR3 length: 13 amino acids. V was trimmed by 4 bases and J by 9 bases, leaving 14 bases between them. DNA of the CDR3: TGTGCCAGCAGCCCGAGGGATCGCGGCATTCAGTACTTC. This sequence encodes CASSPRDRGIQYF.